A selection of T cell receptor beta chains follows, all from one sample in a study of blood T cell repertoires in COVID-19. Using immunoSEQ multiplex PCR, the repertoire was profiled, and TCRdb retains in-frame clones only, with some absent. The sample records around 26,000 clones, roughly 84% being singletons. The sequenced sample consisted of peripheral blood. The receptors derive from a human donor in a cohort sampled during active COVID-19. CDR3s include the opening cysteine and the closing phenylalanine or tryptophan. D genes are given only for firm matches. The size field is filled for only some rows; it gives once, few, many or a size class.

.,TRBV4-1,TRBJ2-7,.,TGCGCCAGCAGCCAAGCCCCCGTCGTGACAGGTTCCTCCTACGAGCAGTACTTC,CASSQAPVVTGSSYEQYF
.,TRBV9,TRBJ2-1,TRBD1,TGTGCCAGCAGCGGCGGACAGGGCGGTCCGTACAATGAGCAGTTCTTC,CASSGGQGGPYNEQFF
.,TRBV30,TRBJ2-5,TRBD2,TGTGCCTGGAGTGGGGCGGGAGAGCCCTCGGAGACCCAGTACTTC,CAWSGAGEPSETQYF
once,TRBV6-5,TRBJ1-6,.,TGTGCCAGCAGTTCCAACCGACTGTCCTATAATTCACCCCTCCACTTT,CASSSNRLSYNSPLHF
.,TRBV11-2,TRBJ2-7,.,TGTGCCAGCAGTCCATTGAGACGGGACACCTCCTACGAGCAGTACTTC,CASSPLRRDTSYEQYF
.,TRBV4-2,TRBJ2-1,TRBD2,TGTGCCAGCAGCCAAGATTTACTAGCGGGGGGTATGAAGCAGTTCTTC,CASSQDLLAGGMKQFF
.,TRBV11-2,TRBJ2-5,TRBD1,TGTGCCAGCAGCTTACCGGTGGGGCAGGGGGCGAGAGAGACCCAGTACTTC,CASSLPVGQGARETQYF
.,TRBV27,TRBJ2-7,TRBD2,TGTGCCAGCAGTTTCGGGGGGGGACTCTACGAGCAGTACTTC,CASSFGGGLYEQYF
.,TRBV4-3,TRBJ1-6,TRBD1,TGCGCCAGCAGTCTCGGGGGGACAGGGCAATCACCCCTCCACTTT,CASSLGGTGQSPLHF
few,TRBV4-1,TRBJ1-5,.,TGCGCCAGCAGCCAAGCGGGATATCAGCCCCAGCATTTT,CASSQAGYQPQHF
few,TRBV7-6,TRBJ1-6,.,TGTGCCAGCAGCACACAGCAGTATTCACCCCTCCACTTT,CASSTQQYSPLHF
.,TRBV4-2,TRBJ2-2,TRBD1,TGTGCCAGCAGCCAATGGACAGGGGTAGACACCGGGGAGCTGTTTTTT,CASSQWTGVDTGELFF
.,TRBV28,TRBJ2-7,TRBD1,TGTGCCAGCTGTACACAGGGGTACGAGCAGTACTTC,CASCTQGYEQYF
.,TRBV20-1,TRBJ2-1,TRBD2,TGCAGTGCTAGTAGTCGGACTAGCGGGAGGAATGAGCAGTTCTTC,CSASSRTSGRNEQFF
.,TRBV5-1,TRBJ2-3,TRBD2,TGCGCCAGCAGCTTGGGGGCGGGAGGGAGCACAGATACGCAGTATTTT,CASSLGAGGSTDTQYF
once,TRBV18,TRBJ2-1,TRBD2,TGTGCCAGCTCACCCGGGACGAGAGGGAGGGACAATGAGCAGTTCTTC,CASSPGTRGRDNEQFF
.,TRBV9,TRBJ1-1,.,TGTGCCAGCAGCGCACCTACGGGCAACAGAGGGACTGAAGCTTTCTTT,CASSAPTGNRGTEAFF
.,TRBV4-3,TRBJ2-1,TRBD2,TGCGCCAGCAGCCAAAACGGGAGGGTTTACAATGAGCAGTTCTTC,CASSQNGRVYNEQFF
.,TRBV12-5,TRBJ2-7,TRBD2,TGTGCTAGTGGTTTGGGGCTAGCGGTTGCCTACGAGCAGTACTTC,CASGLGLAVAYEQYF
.,TRBV19,TRBJ1-3,.,TGTGCCAGTAGTATGGCCAGGGGCTCTGGAAACACCATATATTTT,CASSMARGSGNTIYF
once,TRBV10-3,TRBJ1-2,TRBD1,TGTGCCACCATGGACAGGTACAACGGGGGCTACACCTTC,CATMDRYNGGYTF
.,TRBV7-2,TRBJ2-7,TRBD2,TGTGCCAGCAGCTCGACTAGCGGGTACGAGCAGTACTTC,CASSSTSGYEQYF
.,TRBV6-5,TRBJ2-2,TRBD1,TGTGCCAGACAGGGGCTGGGAACCGGGGAGCTGTTTTTT,CARQGLGTGELFF
.,TRBV6-1,TRBJ1-1,.,TGTGCCAGCAGTGAAATGGGGGCCGGGAACACTGAAGCTTTCTTT,CASSEMGAGNTEAFF
.,TRBV11-2,TRBJ2-1,TRBD2,TGTGCCAGCAGCTTAGATTCTCTAGCGGGAGGTCCCCACTCCTACAATGAGCAGTTCTTC,CASSLDSLAGGPHSYNEQFF
.,TRBV19,TRBJ2-5,TRBD2,TGTGCCAGTAGTGCCATTAGCGGGAGGACCCAAGAGACCCAGTACTTC,CASSAISGRTQETQYF
.,TRBV29-1,TRBJ2-3,.,TGCAGCGTTGCAAATCCGGGTTCCGGAGATACGCAGTATTTT,CSVANPGSGDTQYF
.,TRBV18,TRBJ2-1,TRBD2,TGTGCCAGCTCACATCCGGGACTAGTGGATGAGCAGTTCTTC,CASSHPGLVDEQFF
.,TRBV6-4,TRBJ2-7,.,TGTGCCAGCAGGGGGGGGCCGTGGGGGCAGTACTTC,CASRGGPWGQYF
few,TRBV14,TRBJ2-5,.,TGTGCCAGCAGCTCCGGACGGGGGATCGAAGAGACCCAGTACTTC,CASSSGRGIEETQYF
.,TRBV11-2,TRBJ2-2,TRBD1,TGTGCCAGCAGCCCAGGTCGAGGGGGCGTCGGTACCGGGGAGCTGTTTTTT,CASSPGRGGVGTGELFF
once,TRBV21-1,TRBJ2-5,.,TGTGCCAGCACCGCAGGGATAGCGGGGGGGAGTAACCAAGAGACCCAGTACTTC,CASTAGIAGGSNQETQYF
.,TRBV9,TRBJ1-3,TRBD1,TGTGCCAGCAGCCCCCGGGACAGGGGAGGAAGGGACGGTGGAAACACCATATATTTT,CASSPRDRGGRDGGNTIYF
.,TRBV18,TRBJ2-5,TRBD2,TGTGCCAGCTCACCACCCGGACTAGCGGGAGGAGAGACCCAGTACTTC,CASSPPGLAGGETQYF
.,TRBV3-1/TRBV3-2,TRBJ1-2,.,TGTGCCAGCAGCCAAGTGATAGGGGCTCTTCTAGGAGGCTACACCTTC,CASSQVIGALLGGYTF
few,TRBV5-1,TRBJ2-7,.,TGCGCCAGCAGCTCGGACAGCACCTACGAGCAGTACTTC,CASSSDSTYEQYF
.,TRBV28,TRBJ1-3,.,TGTGCCAGCAGTTTACCGGAAGGCAGAGGCGCTGGAAACACCATATATTTT,CASSLPEGRGAGNTIYF
.,TRBV7-2,TRBJ1-4,.,TGTGCCAGCAGCTTAGTAGTGAATTCTAATGAAAAACTGTTTTTT,CASSLVVNSNEKLFF
.,TRBV5-6,TRBJ2-7,TRBD2,TGTGCCAGCAGCCCCGGACTAGCGGCTACCTACGAGCAGTACTTC,CASSPGLAATYEQYF
.,TRBV28,TRBJ2-7,.,TGTGCCACCTCCGGGGGGCAAGGCAGTGGGCAGTACTTC,CATSGGQGSGQYF
large,TRBV4-3,TRBJ1-1,.,TGCGCCAGCAGCCAAGAGGCAGAGGCTGAAGCTTTCTTT,CASSQEAEAEAFF
.,TRBV4-3,TRBJ1-6,TRBD1,TGCGCCAGCAGCCAAGATGGGTTCCCGGGACAGGTAATAAGCTATAATTCACCCCTCCACTTT,CASSQDGFPGQVISYNSPLHF
medium-sized,TRBV27,TRBJ2-1,TRBD2,TGTGCCAGCAGGGGAGGTACTAGCGGGAGGAATGAGCAGTTCTTC,CASRGGTSGRNEQFF
.,TRBV2,TRBJ1-2,.,TGTGCCAGCAGTCAGGACTCTGGCTATGGCTACACCTTC,CASSQDSGYGYTF
.,TRBV27,TRBJ1-5,TRBD1,TGTGCCAGCAGTTCAGTACAGGGGGTAGGCAATCAGCCCCAGCATTTT,CASSSVQGVGNQPQHF
.,TRBV27,TRBJ2-7,TRBD1,TGTGCCAGCAGTTTCCGAGGGACAGGGGTCTACGAGCAGTACTTC,CASSFRGTGVYEQYF
.,TRBV4-3,TRBJ2-7,.,TGCGCCAGCAGCCAACAAAGGACACCATCCTCCTACGAGCAGTACTTC,CASSQQRTPSSYEQYF
once,TRBV5-1,TRBJ2-1,TRBD2,TGCGCCAGCAGCTCGGGGTTAGCGGGGCCTTACAATGAGCAGTTCTTC,CASSSGLAGPYNEQFF
.,TRBV5-1,TRBJ2-7,TRBD1,TGCGCCAGCAGCTCGGGACAGGGGGCGCGGTACGAGCAGTACTTC,CASSSGQGARYEQYF
.,TRBV3-1/TRBV3-2,TRBJ2-2,.,TGTGCCAGCAGCCGGGCCGCGACCACCGGGGAGCTGTTTTTT,CASSRAATTGELFF
once,TRBV4-3,TRBJ1-3,TRBD1,TGCGCCAGCAGCCAAGATATTAGGGACAGGGTTAGCTCTGGAAACACCATATATTTT,CASSQDIRDRVSSGNTIYF